This T cell receptor beta chain was sequenced for a study of regulatory T cells in long-lasting Graves disease. Time point of the sample: newly diagnosed GD, antithyroid drugs for less than 3 months. With RNA extracted from PBMCs as input, the TCR library was made. Per germline, CDR1 LGHDT and CDR2 YNNKEL (reference sequence). The CDR3 has 15 amino acids. Trimming left V 0 bases short and J 0 bases short, with 8 bases between. This clonotype showed up many times. Arm-PCR of CDR3 regions and iRepertoire HTBI primers were the basis on which TCR beta libraries were built. TCRdb fed the multiplex PCR reads into MiXCR, producing one record per CDR3 protein. The table shows 620,000 or so distinct CDR3 sequences, with about 15% occurring only once. The same sample was also used in a study of T cells in Graves' hyperthyroidism and ophthalmopathy.

Sequences were derived from peripheral blood mononuclear cells (PBMCs), sampled at new diagnosis, from a patient treated with antithyroid drugs. The sequence derives from a woman younger than 45 with Graves disease. The chain carries TRBV3-1 and TRBJ1-1; D gene uncertain. The CDR3 nucleotides are TGTGCCAGCAGCCAAGAAAGACTCTTGAACACTGAAGCTTTCTTT. The encoded protein is CASSQERLLNTEAFF.